These T cell receptor beta chains were read from a single sample in a study of cytomegalovirus exposure and HLA in healthy donors. The repertoire was sequenced with immunoSEQ multiplex PCR; TCRdb's copy has only in-frame clones and lacks some. The table lists 220,000 or so clones, more than 65% of them singletons. Input material: PBMCs. These receptors were taken from a woman in her 30s in good health and CMV-seronegative. CDR3s include the opening cysteine and the closing phenylalanine or tryptophan. A D gene is named only where the DNA matches it firmly. A row's size may be missing; if present it is once, few, many or a size class.

TRBV7-6	TRBJ2-3	TRBD2	-	TGTGCCAGCAGCTTAACCTCCGCTCCGGGACTACCCACAGATACGCAGTATTTT	CASSLTSAPGLPTDTQYF
TRBV6-6	TRBJ2-7	TRBD2	few	TGTGCCAGCAGTGTTAGCGGGGGGGCGGTCTACGAGCAGTACTTC	CASSVSGGAVYEQYF
TRBV29-1	TRBJ1-2	TRBD1	-	TGCAGCGTTGCCCAGGGGGCTGCCTATGGCTACACCTTC	CSVAQGAAYGYTF
TRBV11-2	TRBJ1-1	-	few	TGTGCCAGCAGCTATTGGGGGGGGATGAACACTGAAGCTTTCTTT	CASSYWGGMNTEAFF
TRBV27	TRBJ2-1	TRBD1	-	TGTGCCAGCAGTTCTCGACAGGGGGGAGACAATGAGCAGTTCTTC	CASSSRQGGDNEQFF
TRBV18	TRBJ2-7	TRBD1	few	TGTGCCAGCTCACAGGGGGCGCAAACCTACGAGCAGTACTTC	CASSQGAQTYEQYF
TRBV2	TRBJ1-5	TRBD1	few	TGTGCCAGCCTACAGGGGGGCAATCAGCCCCAGCATTTT	CASLQGGNQPQHF
TRBV7-3	TRBJ2-6	-	-	TGTGCCAGCAGCTTAGGGGGAGGTGGGGCCAACGTCCTGACTTTC	CASSLGGGGANVLTF
TRBV27	TRBJ2-3	-	-	TGTGCCAGCAGACGGGACTCCCTAATCCTCAATACAGATACGCAGTATTTT	CASRRDSLILNTDTQYF
TRBV10-3	TRBJ2-3	-	-	TGTGCCATCAGTGGAACCCGGGGGGATACGCAGTATTTT	CAISGTRGDTQYF
TRBV5-6	TRBJ1-6	TRBD1	once	TGTGCCAGCAGCTTGATCGGGACAGGGGGTTCACCCCTCCACTTT	CASSLIGTGGSPLHF
TRBV5-8	TRBJ1-4	-	few	TGTGCCAGCAGCTTGGAAGAGGGGGTCGGAAAACTGTTTTTT	CASSLEEGVGKLFF
TRBV6-1	TRBJ1-2	-	-	TGTGCCAGCAGTGTAGTACCCCTAATCCTCTATGGCTACACCTTC	CASSVVPLILYGYTF
TRBV6-1	TRBJ2-3	TRBD2	few	TGTGCCAGCAGTGGGACTAGAGCCACGCAGTATTTT	CASSGTRATQYF
TRBV7-9	TRBJ2-7	-	-	TGTGCCAGCAGCTTAGTGTACGGGGACTACGAGCAGTACTTC	CASSLVYGDYEQYF
TRBV5-1	TRBJ2-1	TRBD1	-	TGCGCCAGCAGCTACGGGACAGGGAACCACAATGAGCAGTTCTTC	CASSYGTGNHNEQFF
TRBV5-3	TRBJ1-1	-	-	TGTGCCAGAAGCTTGGTGGAGTCGGTTGAAGCTTTCTTT	CARSLVESVEAFF
TRBV6-1	TRBJ2-7	TRBD1	once	TGTGCCAGCAGTGAAACCGGGACAGGGAACGAGCAGTACTTC	CASSETGTGNEQYF
TRBV9	TRBJ1-4	-	-	TGTGCCAGCAGCGTAGGACTGGGACAAGTTAATGAAAAACTGTTTTTT	CASSVGLGQVNEKLFF
TRBV5-1	TRBJ2-7	TRBD2	-	TGCGCCAGCAGCTTGTCTAGCGGGGGGCCCTACGAGCAGTACTTC	CASSLSSGGPYEQYF
TRBV6-1	TRBJ2-1	TRBD1	once	TGTGCCAGCAGTGCCCGCGGACAGGCGATTTCCTACAATGAGCAGTTCTTC	CASSARGQAISYNEQFF
TRBV6-6	TRBJ1-2	-	few	TGTGCCAGCAGTTACGGGACTCTCAACTATGGCTACACCTTC	CASSYGTLNYGYTF
TRBV6-5	TRBJ1-1	-	-	TGTGCCAGCAGCCCAGGCACTGAAGCTTTCTTT	CASSPGTEAFF
TRBV5-5	TRBJ1-1	TRBD1	-	TGTGCCAGCAGCTTCGGGATGGGACAGCTACTTGAAGCTTTCTTT	CASSFGMGQLLEAFF
TRBV5-1	TRBJ2-5	-	-	TGCGCCAGCAGCTTGGGGCAGAGACTGTACCAAGAGACCCAGTACTTC	CASSLGQRLYQETQYF
TRBV5-3	TRBJ1-4	TRBD1	-	TGTGCCAGAAGCCCGACAGGGCGGTTAGATGAAAAACTGTTTTTT	CARSPTGRLDEKLFF
TRBV30	TRBJ1-3	-	-	TGTGCCTGGAGTGACGGGGGGGGTTCTGGAAACACCATATATTTT	CAWSDGGGSGNTIYF
TRBV7-9	TRBJ1-2	-	-	TGTGCCAGCAGCCGAGACAGGCCTAACTATGGCTACACCTTC	CASSRDRPNYGYTF
TRBV6-5	TRBJ1-5	TRBD1	-	TGTGCCGGGGGTGAGGACAGGGGGCGAGGTAGACCCCAGCATTTT	CAGGEDRGRGRPQHF
TRBV7-6	TRBJ2-7	TRBD1	-	TGTGCCAGCAGCCCCGGGACAGGCTTCTACGAGCAGTACTTC	CASSPGTGFYEQYF
TRBV5-4	TRBJ1-1	-	-	TGTGCCAGCAGCAGGGACACTGACACTGAAGCTTTCTTT	CASSRDTDTEAFF
TRBV2	TRBJ2-7	-	once	TGTGCCAGCAGTTCCTACGAGCAGTACTTC	CASSSYEQYF
TRBV6-1	TRBJ1-5	-	few	TGTGCCAGCAGTGAAGAGCCCAGAGCGCAGCATTTT	CASSEEPRAQHF
TRBV6-5	TRBJ1-1	-	-	TGTGCCAGCAGTTACTCAAGGGGCGCAGCTTTCTTT	CASSYSRGAAFF
TRBV5-1	TRBJ2-5	-	-	TGCGCCAGCAGCCTCTTGGACAGGCCCGGGGGGACCCAGTACTTC	CASSLLDRPGGTQYF
TRBV15	TRBJ2-3	TRBD2	-	TGTGCCACCAGCAGAGTAGGACTAGCGGGACCAGATACGCAGTATTTT	CATSRVGLAGPDTQYF
TRBV18	TRBJ1-2	-	-	TGTGCCAGCTCACCGTCGGGGGATGGCTACACCTTC	CASSPSGDGYTF
TRBV20-1	TRBJ1-2	-	-	TGCAGTGCTAGAGGCCCAGGCTCCTACACCTTC	CSARGPGSYTF
TRBV6-1	TRBJ1-6	TRBD1	-	TGTGCCAGCAATCAGGGGGATTCACCCCTCCACTTT	CASNQGDSPLHF
TRBV18	TRBJ1-4	-	-	TGTGCCAGCTCACCATCGTCGAATGAAAAACTGCTTTTT	CASSPSSNEKLLF
TRBV6-5	TRBJ1-1	-	-	TGTGCCAGCAGCCCAGAGAGAGGATGGCCCACTGAAGCTTTCTTT	CASSPERGWPTEAFF
TRBV7-7	TRBJ2-2	-	once	TGTGCTAGCAGCCCGTATACGGGGTCCGGGGAGCTGTTTTTT	CASSPYTGSGELFF
TRBV6-5	TRBJ2-3	-	-	TGTGCCAGCACTCCGGGGGCTAGCGGAGCAGATACGCAGTATTTT	CASTPGASGADTQYF